This T cell receptor (beta chain) is from a study of molecular identifiers for immune sequencing clone quantification. Study at large: RNA from approximately 20,000 or 98,000 naive CD8 cells was split five ways in replicates, with four sequenced.

This clonotype is medium-sized within its sample. The antigen is unknown. TCRdb processed the PCR reads anew with MiXCR; each CDR3 protein has one entry. The sample lists over 90,000 distinct CDR3 sequences, around 37% seen once, with about 9.7% in the top ten. Germline V gene lookup returns CDR1 SEHNR and CDR2 FQNEAQ (reference sequence). CDR3 length: 14 residues. V was clipped by 6 bases and J by 4 bases; unmatched bases: 8. Sorting recovered naive CD8 T cells on a CD8+CD4-CCR7+CD45RA+ profile. Overall study results and limits: Effector cells kept over 99% of their molecules in clones above 20 RNA copies, while naive cells kept under 1% there. Highly expanded clone sizes could be underestimated through barcode sharing by identical TCR molecules.

The receptor comes from a human donor in good health. Some libraries in this study had Jurkat cell RNA spiked in. The sample comprised naive CD8+ T cells from blood, with Jurkat cell RNA spiked in. Subset described: FACS-sorted CD8+CD4-CCR7+CD45RA+ naive T cells. V usage is TRBV7-9 and J usage is TRBJ2-7; 8 nucleotides agree with TRBD1. The CDR3 nucleotides read TGTGCCAGCAGTTCAGACAGGGGACCTTACGAGCAGTACTTC. Protein product: CASSSDRGPYEQYF.